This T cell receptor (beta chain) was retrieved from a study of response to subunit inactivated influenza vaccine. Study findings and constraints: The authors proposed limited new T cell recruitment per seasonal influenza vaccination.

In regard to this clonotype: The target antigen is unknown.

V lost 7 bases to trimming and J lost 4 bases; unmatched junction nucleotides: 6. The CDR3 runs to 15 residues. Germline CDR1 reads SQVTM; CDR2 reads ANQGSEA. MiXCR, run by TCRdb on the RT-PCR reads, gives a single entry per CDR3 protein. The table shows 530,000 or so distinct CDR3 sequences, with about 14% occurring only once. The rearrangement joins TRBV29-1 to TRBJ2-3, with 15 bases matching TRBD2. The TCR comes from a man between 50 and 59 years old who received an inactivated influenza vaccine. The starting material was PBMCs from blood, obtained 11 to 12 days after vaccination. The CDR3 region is CSAMGLAGGPDTQYF. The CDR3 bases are TGCAGCGCTATGGGACTAGCGGGAGGACCAGATACGCAGTATTTT.